A single TCR beta chain is shown here with its context. The antigen remains unidentified. Germline V CDR1 and CDR2: SGHTA, FQGTGA. The CDR3 loop spans 15 amino acids. V was pared by 5 bases and J by 4 bases, with 10 bases of the junction left unmatched. Use of 60 Vbeta and 13 Jbeta primers characterized the PCR. Sequencing was performed with immunoSEQ multiplex PCR; in TCRdb, only in-frame clones are kept and a portion is missing. In the table there are under 55,000 clones, around 81% of which are singletons. This specimen belongs to a study of cytomegalovirus exposure and HLA in healthy donors. Across the whole study: Of several hundred genotyped donors, roughly 80% clustered with self-reported Caucasian donors. Study-level findings and limits: Earlier analysis looked at TCR beta V segments, and most were productive about 87% or about 30% of the time. TCR beta V- and J-gene trimming was later associated with a missense DCLRE1C variant.

The sequenced sample consisted of PBMCs. This receptor was obtained from a man aged 30 to 39 in good health and CMV-seropositive. V and J are TRBV7-3 and TRBJ2-7, with 8 bases fitting TRBD1. CDR3 nucleotides: TGTGCCAGCAGCCCCCTGGGACAGGATACTTACGAGCAGTACTTC. Translating it yields CASSPLGQDTYEQYF.